This T cell receptor (beta chain) was captured by sequencing in a study of blood T cell repertoires in COVID-19. On the study more broadly: Donors in the United States, Italy and Spain gave samples during acute or convalescent COVID-19. The cDNA or gDNA used as material had been derived from T cells, B-cell-depleted T cells, or PBMCs.

Germline V gene data show CDR1 as MGHRA and CDR2 as YSYEKL. The V and J ends lost 0 bases and 0 bases respectively, with 9 bases between them. The CDR3 contains 16 residues. In the original workflow: Reference gene primer amplification in the assay estimated nucleated cell counts. Profiling relied on immunoSEQ multiplex PCR, and the TCRdb table lists in-frame clones only, not all of them. That table is the source of V, J and clone size, and D and trimming were worked out from the DNA. The sample lists around 120,000 clones, roughly nine tenths occurring once. This chain joins TRBV4-1 and TRBJ1-5; D ambiguous. The source is a man in his fifties with active COVID-19. The sequenced material came from peripheral blood. The CDR3 DNA is TGCGCCAGCAGCCAAGATGCGAGCTATAGCAATCAGCCCCAGCATTTT. Translating gives CASSQDASYSNQPQHF.